The rows below give T cell receptor beta chains drawn from one sample of a study of blood T cell repertoires in COVID-19. Measured with immunoSEQ multiplex PCR; TCRdb has only the in-frame clones, and not every one. The sample lists roughly 150,000 clones, around 80% occurring once. The sample taken for sequencing was peripheral blood. The receptors derive from a man in his 60s with acute or convalescent COVID-19. The CDR3 runs from the conserved cysteine through the conserved F or W. The order of the fields is clone size, V gene, J gene, D gene, CDR3 protein, CDR3 DNA. A D gene is named only where the DNA matches it firmly. A clone size is listed for some rows: how often the clone was seen (once, few, many), or a class if it is expanded.

.	TRBV2	TRBJ2-1	TRBD1	CASREDRERDEQFF	TGTGCCAGCAGAGAGGACAGGGAGAGGGATGAGCAGTTCTTC
.	TRBV11-2	TRBJ2-2	.	CASSLPHAGARSGELFF	TGTGCCAGCAGCTTACCCCACGCGGGGGCCAGGTCCGGGGAGCTGTTTTTT
.	TRBV30	TRBJ2-3	TRBD2	CAWRGGSSDTQYF	TGTGCCTGGAGGGGGGGGAGTTCAGATACGCAGTATTTT
.	TRBV28	TRBJ1-2	.	CAGGGFAVGYTF	TGTGCCGGTGGAGGGTTTGCTGTCGGCTACACCTTC
.	TRBV24-1	TRBJ2-1	.	CATSDLYWGRYNEQFF	TGTGCCACCAGTGATTTGTACTGGGGGCGGTACAATGAGCAGTTCTTC
.	TRBV28	TRBJ2-7	.	CASRESSYEQYF	TGTGCCAGCCGGGAGAGCTCCTACGAGCAGTACTTC
.	TRBV7-6	TRBJ1-4	.	CASSLAQGSNEKLFF	TGTGCCAGCAGCTTAGCCCAGGGATCTAATGAAAAACTGTTTTTT
.	TRBV19	TRBJ1-2	.	CASSIESQFRGYTF	TGTGCCAGTAGTATAGAATCCCAATTTAGAGGCTACACCTTC
.	TRBV6-5	TRBJ1-1	TRBD1	CASSQGAGNTEAFF	TGTGCCAGCAGCCAGGGGGCAGGGAACACTGAAGCTTTCTTT
.	TRBV11-2	TRBJ1-2	.	CASSLDRDYGYTF	TGTGCCAGCAGCTTAGACAGGGACTATGGCTACACCTTC
.	TRBV2	TRBJ2-3	.	CASSESTMRWDTQYF	TGTGCCAGCAGTGAGTCGACTATGAGGTGGGATACGCAGTATTTT
.	TRBV30	TRBJ2-5	.	CAWSSRQGGNF	TGTGCCTGGAGTTCGAGACAGGGAGGTAACTTC
.	TRBV5-1	TRBJ2-7	TRBD1	CASSLDRGLFYEQYF	TGCGCCAGCAGCCTGGACAGGGGTTTGTTCTACGAGCAGTACTTC
.	TRBV28	TRBJ1-5	.	CASSLPTVYSNQPQHF	TGTGCCAGCAGTCTCCCGACAGTTTATAGCAATCAGCCCCAGCATTTT
.	TRBV19	TRBJ1-4	.	CASSPYEPATNEKLFF	TGTGCCAGTAGTCCTTATGAGCCTGCAACTAATGAAAAACTGTTTTTT
.	TRBV19	TRBJ2-7	TRBD2	CASGGLAGGATYEQYF	TGTGCCAGTGGGGGACTAGCGGGAGGTGCCACCTACGAGCAGTACTTC
few	TRBV18	TRBJ2-3	TRBD2	CASARLATGADTQYF	TGTGCCAGCGCGCGACTAGCGACGGGTGCAGATACGCAGTATTTT
.	TRBV25-1	TRBJ1-2	TRBD1	CASSFNRDSYGYTF	TGTGCCAGCAGTTTCAACCGGGACAGCTATGGCTACACCTTC